One and the same sample provided the 4 T cell receptor beta chains below, sequenced in a study of CD8+ T cells in alopecia areata. As to treatment: oral pan-JAK inhibitor, 5-10 mg twice daily. Following RNA extraction, reverse transcription yielded cDNA that acted as the sequencing template. Method: immunoSEQ multiplex PCR; TCRdb's copy keeps in-frame clones and lacks some. The table has around 300,000 clones, 60% seen once. The specimen was CD4+ T cells sorted from blood, collected around week 54, from a patient treated with tofacitinib. These receptors came from a human donor with alopecia areata.

The V gene is TRBV6-5, the J gene TRBJ1-2, with 11 bases that match TRBD1. In germline, CDR1 is MNHEY, CDR2 SVGAGI. V shed 7 bases, J shed 7 bases, and the junction held 5 bases outside the gene matches. The CDR3 is 13 amino acids. CDR3 residues: CASTRTGGGGYTF. The CDR3 DNA is TGTGCCAGCACTAGGACAGGGGGCGGTGGCTACACCTTC.

This clone appeared a few times. The CDR3 DNA sequence: TGTGCCAGTAGTATTGCGGCGAGCCGAGGGAATCAGCCCCAGCATTTT. It encodes CASSIAASRGNQPQHF. The V call is TRBV19, the J call TRBJ1-5, with D unresolved. Germline V gives CDR1 LNHDA, CDR2 SQIVND (reference sequence). This CDR3 comprises 16 residues. The V end was cut by 3 bases, the J end by 4 bases, with 16 bases between.

This clone was recorded a few times. This sequence joins TRBV29-1 and TRBJ2-2; no firm D call. This CDR3 is built from 13 residues. Trimming took 5 bases from V and 2 from J, leaving 9 bases between them. Germline V lookup: CDR1 SQVTM, CDR2 ANQGSEA. CDR3 residues: CSVSVDNTGELFF. CDR3 sequence (DNA): TGCAGCGTTTCCGTCGACAACACCGGGGAGCTGTTTTTT.

Of note for this clone: At the DNA level, this CDR3 is encoded by other sequences in the same sample as well. The CDR3 DNA reads as TGCAGCGTAAGGGGTTCCTACAATGAGCAGTTCTTC. Its protein product is CSVRGSYNEQFF. The chain joins TRBV29-1 to TRBJ2-1; D possibly corresponds to TRBD1 (5 bases). The V gene's germline CDR1 is SQVTM and CDR2 ANQGSEA. This CDR3 is 12 amino acids long. Trimming left V 6 bases short and J 1 base short, with 7 bases between.